The 25 T cell receptor beta chains reported below all come from one sample, sequenced in a study of blood T cell repertoires in COVID-19. The repertoire was sequenced with immunoSEQ multiplex PCR; TCRdb's copy has only in-frame clones and lacks some. Here the sample spans roughly 200,000 clones, more than 65% being singletons. Sequences were obtained from peripheral blood. The receptors stem from a human donor in a cohort sampled during active COVID-19.

This clone was detected only once. The genes are TRBV11-2 and TRBJ2-3; D not resolved. The length of the CDR3 is 12 residues. V gave up 3 bases and J gave up 4 bases, with 5 bases separating them. The germline V gene has CDR1 SGHAT and CDR2 FQNNGV. CDR3 coding DNA: TGTGCCAGCAGCTTTCGGTCAGATACGCAGTATTTT. It specifies CASSFRSDTQYF.

This chain uses TRBV10-2 with TRBJ2-6; 7 bases agree with TRBD2. The J segment lost 1 base and the V segment lost 6 bases, leaving 0 bases of the junction unmatched. The germline V gene encodes CDR1 WSHSY and CDR2 SAAADI. This CDR3 has 14 amino acids. The CDR3 sequence is CASRGGSGANVLTF. DNA for the CDR3: TGCGCCAGCAGGGGAGGGTCTGGGGCCAACGTCCTGACTTTC.

The rearrangement uses TRBV7-8 and TRBJ2-7; 13 bases align to TRBD2. Germline V gene sequence: CDR1 SGHVS, CDR2 FQNEAQ. Trimming removed 5 bases from V and 3 bases from J; junction bases left unmatched: 7. This CDR3 is built from 16 residues. The CDR3 region is CASSLPGTSGIYEQYF. Here the CDR3 DNA reads TGTGCCAGCAGCCTGCCCGGGACTAGCGGGATCTACGAGCAGTACTTC.

The CDR3 reads CASAGQGRQETQYF. DNA for the CDR3: TGTGCAAGTGCGGGGCAGGGTCGACAAGAGACCCAGTACTTC. The chain employs TRBV18 and TRBJ2-5; possible D gene TRBD2, 6 bases. This CDR3 region has 14 residues. Germline-derived CDR1 and CDR2 are KGHSH and LQKENI.

The chain has TRBV6-4 and TRBJ1-2; the match to TRBD1 covers 9 bases. After removal of 6 bases from V and 2 bases from J, the junction contained 10 bases not matched to a gene. Germline V gene lookup returns CDR1 MRHNA and CDR2 SNTAGT. The CDR3 sequence is 16 residues long. The CDR3 is CASRPGQGSTNYGYTF. The CDR3 coding sequence is TGTGCCAGCAGGCCCGGACAGGGGTCTACGAACTATGGCTACACCTTC.

V and J are TRBV15 and TRBJ2-5; 7 bases line up with TRBD1. Germline V lookup: CDR1 LNHNV, CDR2 YYDKDF (reference sequence). The CDR3 is made up of 15 amino acids. V was pared by 5 bases and J by 0 bases, with 6 bases of the junction left unmatched. CDR3 nucleotide sequence: TGTGCCACCAGCCCGACAGGGCTAGACCAAGAGACCCAGTACTTC. Its translation is CATSPTGLDQETQYF.

The rearrangement uses TRBV11-3 and TRBJ2-2; possibly TRBD1 for D (6 bases). From germline, CDR1 is SGHNT and CDR2 YENEEA. Between the trimmed V and J ends, which lost 0 bases and 8 bases, there was a span of 10 bases. The length of the CDR3 is 14 residues. The CDR3 loop is CASSLDPGVGELFF. In nucleotides, the CDR3 is TGTGCCAGCAGCTTAGATCCAGGGGTTGGGGAGCTGTTTTTT.

V gene TRBV2 combines with J gene TRBJ2-3; maybe TRBD2 (6 bases). CDR1 and CDR2 from the germline V gene are SNHLY and FYNNEI. V dropped 2 bases and J dropped 4 bases, with 16 bases sitting between them. CDR3 length: 16 residues. The CDR3 sequence: CASSEFDGSWSDTQYF. CDR3 DNA sequence: TGTGCCAGCAGTGAATTCGACGGGAGCTGGTCAGATACGCAGTATTTT.

The genes are TRBV27 and TRBJ2-3; 8 bases match TRBD2. V trimming: 4 bases; J trimming: 4 bases; junction bases outside the gene matches: 7. Germline loops: CDR1 MNHEY, CDR2 SMNVEV (reference sequence). CDR3 length equals 15 residues. CDR3 DNA: TGTGCCAGCAGTTCCGGACTAGCCCGCCCAGATACGCAGTATTTT. It translates to CASSSGLARPDTQYF.

The genes are TRBV5-1 and TRBJ2-4, with 10 bases identical to TRBD2. Germline assignment: CDR1 SGHRS and CDR2 YFSETQ. The V segment lost 0 bases and the J segment 2 bases; nucleotides outside the gene matches: 5. The CDR3 has 17 amino acids. CDR3 amino acids: CASSLEPAGGPKNIQYF. The CDR3 DNA reads TGCGCCAGCAGCTTGGAACCAGCGGGAGGGCCCAAAAACATTCAGTACTTC.

This sequence joins TRBV2 and TRBJ2-1; 12 bases line up with TRBD2. Germline CDR1 reads SNHLY; CDR2 reads FYNNEI. The CDR3 runs 15 residues. V gave up 6 bases and J gave up 8 bases; unmatched junction bases: 8. The CDR3 DNA reads as TGTGCCAGCAGGCTTCTAGCGGGAGGGCCGGATGAGCAGTTCTTC. Amino acids: CASRLLAGGPDEQFF.

There are many counts of this clone. The chain joins TRBV12-3 or TRBV12-4 to TRBJ1-5; 7 positions agree with TRBD1. V lost 5 bases to trimming and J lost 5 bases; unmatched junction nucleotides: 3. The length of the CDR3 is 13 residues. CDR3 nucleotide sequence: TGTGCCAGCAGTAGGGGGCGAGATCAGCCCCAGCATTTT. The encoded protein is CASSRGRDQPQHF.

This clone was counted between two and nine times. CDR3 sequence reads: CASSWYVGRESPLHF. Here the CDR3 DNA reads TGTGCCAGCAGTTGGTATGTGGGGCGCGAGTCACCCCTCCACTTT. The chain combines TRBV28 with TRBJ1-6, with a tentative D call TRBD1 (5 bases). V lost 4 bases to trimming and J lost 10 bases, with 17 bases between them. Germline V gene data show CDR1 as MDHEN and CDR2 as SYDVKM. The CDR3 has 15 amino acids.

The chain joins TRBV5-1 to TRBJ2-7; TRBD2 aligns across 7 bases. The germline CDR1 and CDR2 sequences are SGHRS and YFSETQ. V shed 3 bases and J 3 bases; nucleotides not matched to a gene: 6. CDR3 size: 14 residues. CDR3 amino acids: CASSSRLAYYEQYF. In DNA form, the CDR3 reads TGCGCCAGCAGCTCCCGACTAGCCTACTACGAGCAGTACTTC.

This chain connects TRBV4-2 to TRBJ1-5, with unresolved D. The CDR3 consists of 16 residues. CDR1 and CDR2 (germline): LGHNA, YNFKEQ. The germline V and J ends were trimmed by 1 base and 7 bases, with 17 bases remaining between them. The CDR3: CASSQGPARGRQPQHF. The CDR3 DNA follows: TGTGCCAGCAGCCAAGGACCCGCGCGGGGTAGACAGCCCCAGCATTTT.

The sample holds a few counts of this clone. The J gene is TRBJ2-7, the V gene TRBV4-1, with 7 bases matching TRBD2. V lost 0 bases to trimming and J lost 7 bases; unmatched junction nucleotides: 9. CDR1 is MGHRA and CDR2 is YSYEKL in the germline V gene. This CDR3 is built from 15 residues. CDR3 sequence: CASSQDRTRHREQYF. CDR3 DNA: TGCGCCAGCAGCCAAGACCGGACTAGACATCGGGAGCAGTACTTC.

This CDR3 is CATGAGGYTF. The CDR3 DNA reads as TGTGCCACTGGGGCCGGGGGCTACACCTTC. The chain joins TRBV7-9 to TRBJ1-2; D might be TRBD1 (5 bases). Trimming took off 10 bases at V and 8 bases at J, with 11 bases between the two ends. This CDR3 comprises 10 residues. Germline-derived CDR1 and CDR2 are SEHNR and FQNEAQ (reference sequence).

The chain uses TRBV5-4 and TRBJ1-2; 9 bases are shared with TRBD1. V trimming: 2 bases; J trimming: 5 bases; junction bases outside the gene matches: 10. Germline lookup yields CDR1 SGHNT and CDR2 YYREEE (reference sequence). The CDR3 has 16 residues. The CDR3 DNA follows: TGTGCCAGCAGCTTCGACCGACAGGGGGATACTTATGGCTACACCTTC. The encoded protein is CASSFDRQGDTYGYTF.

The chain has TRBV18 and TRBJ2-3, with 10 bases aligning to TRBD2. This CDR3 contains 14 residues. Germline lookup yields CDR1 KGHSH and CDR2 LQKENI. V dropped 3 bases and J dropped 14; count of bases not matched to a gene: 11. The CDR3 protein is CASSPSKGLASRYF. The CDR3 DNA follows: TGTGCCAGCTCACCTTCCAAGGGACTAGCGAGTAGGTATTTT.

The chain joins TRBV27 to TRBJ2-1; TRBD2 matches 14 bases. The V gene's germline CDR1 is MNHEY and CDR2 SMNVEV (reference sequence). This CDR3 is 16 amino acids long. V shed 5 bases and J 7 bases; nucleotides not matched to a gene: 7. The CDR3 sequence: CASSPRLAGGRNEQFF. The CDR3 nucleotides read TGTGCCAGCAGTCCGAGACTAGCGGGAGGGAGGAATGAGCAGTTCTTC.

The gene calls are TRBV7-9 and TRBJ2-1; a weak D match, TRBD1 (6 bases). This CDR3 is built from 18 residues. The ends were cut back, 2 bases at V and 1 base at J, with 18 bases in the middle. Germline CDR1 SEHNR, CDR2 FQNEAQ (reference sequence). This CDR3 reads CASSLRSPLRGSYNEQFF. CDR3 coding DNA: TGTGCCAGCAGCTTAAGGTCGCCTCTCAGGGGTTCCTACAATGAGCAGTTCTTC.

The chain links TRBV7-2 to TRBJ2-7, with 16 bases lining up with TRBD2. V lost 5 bases to trimming and J lost 2 bases; unmatched junction nucleotides: 3. Germline V gene sequence: CDR1 SGHTA, CDR2 FQGNSA. The CDR3 sequence is 16 residues long. The CDR3 is CASSQGTSGRAYEQYF. In DNA, the CDR3 is TGTGCCAGCAGCCAAGGGACTAGCGGGAGGGCCTACGAGCAGTACTTC.

The chain couples TRBV6-5 to TRBJ2-7, with 10 positions matching TRBD2. J lost 3 bases, V lost 2 bases, and 7 bases had no gene match. The CDR3 is 16 amino acids. CDR1 and CDR2 (germline): MNHEY, SVGAGI. The CDR3 is CASSYDPLAGVYEQYF. The CDR3 DNA reads as TGTGCCAGCAGTTACGATCCGCTAGCGGGGGTCTACGAGCAGTACTTC.

V usage is TRBV9 and J usage is TRBJ1-3; TRBD1 agrees at 7 bases. The trim removed 0 bases at V and 0 bases at J, leaving 3 bases unmatched. The germline gives CDR1 SGDLS, CDR2 YYNGEE. This CDR3 contains 16 residues. The CDR3 DNA reads as TGTGCCAGCAGCGTAGAGGCAGGGGGCTCTGGAAACACCATATATTTT. Protein product: CASSVEAGGSGNTIYF.

This clone appeared a single time. This chain connects TRBV7-6 to TRBJ2-2; 8 bases line up with TRBD2. V trimming: 1 base; J trimming: 3 bases; junction bases outside the gene matches: 7. From germline, CDR1 is SGHVS and CDR2 FNYEAQ. The CDR3 contains 17 residues. The CDR3 sequence: CASSLGVAGLYTGELFF. CDR3 nucleotide sequence: TGTGCCAGCAGCTTAGGGGTAGCGGGACTTTACACCGGGGAGCTGTTTTTT.